This TCR beta chain was observed in a study of blood T cell repertoires in COVID-19. Overall study context: Samples came from the United States, Italy and Spain, spanning acute and convalescent COVID-19. From T cells, B-cell-depleted T cells, or PBMCs came the material, which was cDNA or gDNA.

Per the original methods: From reference gene primer amplification, estimates of nucleated cell counts were derived. Sequenced by immunoSEQ multiplex PCR; TCRdb stores in-frame clones only, minus some. That table gives V, J and clone size, and the DNA gave D and trimming. The data contain 50,000 to 60,000 clones, approximately 80% of them singletons. This TCR derives from a man between 65 and 85 years old with active COVID-19. Sequenced material: peripheral blood.

The CDR3 region has the DNA TGTGCCAGCAGCCCCCGGGACAGGGGCCCGAGCAATCAGCCCCAGCATTTT. Translated, it gives CASSPRDRGPSNQPQHF. The chain links TRBV9 to TRBJ1-5, with 10 bases aligning to TRBD1. The J segment lost 1 base and the V segment lost 4 bases, leaving 8 bases of the junction unmatched. This CDR3 contains 17 residues. Germline assignment: CDR1 SGDLS and CDR2 YYNGEE.